The 8 T cell receptor beta chains listed next were all sequenced from one sample in a study of blood T cell repertoires in COVID-19. Assay: immunoSEQ multiplex PCR; the TCRdb copy retains only in-frame clones and omits some. The table lists about 250,000 clones, 88% of them singletons. The sequenced material came from peripheral blood. Every receptor here comes from a woman aged 25 to 39 with COVID-19, enrolled during active disease.

The rearrangement links TRBV23-1 to TRBJ1-6, with 7 nucleotides matching TRBD1. TRBV23-1 is an open reading frame whose function is uncertain. V lost 5 bases, J lost 7 bases, and 8 bases stayed unmatched. The CDR3 extends over 15 amino acids. The CDR3: CASSWGQRSNSPLHF. The DNA for the CDR3 is TGCGCCAGCAGTTGGGGACAGCGATCAAATTCACCCCTCCACTTT.

The chain is built from TRBV13 and TRBJ1-5, with 7 nucleotides matching TRBD1. V shed 0 bases and J 6 bases; nucleotides not matched to a gene: 2. The CDR3 spans 14 residues. The V gene's germline CDR1 is PRHDT and CDR2 FYEKMQ (reference sequence). The CDR3 DNA is TGTGCCAGCAGCTTAGGACAGGGGAGTCAGCCCCAGCATTTT. Translating gives CASSLGQGSQPQHF.

The rearrangement joins TRBV6-2 or TRBV6-3 to TRBJ2-3, with D perhaps matching TRBD1 (9 bases). Germline V gene sequence: CDR1 MNHEY, CDR2 SVGEGT. The CDR3 loop spans 16 amino acids. V lost 6 bases and J lost 6, with 22 bases in between. The CDR3 sequence is CASSDRGTRGGDTQYF. The CDR3 DNA sequence: TGTGCCAGCAGCGACAGGGGGACTAGGGGCGGCGATACGCAGTATTTT.

CDR3 in amino acids: CAWSFGLAGSYNEQFF. The DNA of the CDR3 is TGTGCCTGGAGTTTCGGACTAGCGGGCTCCTACAATGAGCAGTTCTTC. The V and J genes are TRBV30 and TRBJ2-1, with 11 bases aligning to TRBD2. The germline V gene has CDR1 GTSNPN and CDR2 SVGIG (reference sequence). The CDR3 extends over 16 amino acids. V lost 2 bases to trimming and J lost 0 bases; unmatched junction nucleotides: 3.

As DNA, the CDR3 is TGCGCCAGCAGCTTGTATCCGACAGGGCAGACAGATACGCAGTATTTT. Its translation: CASSLYPTGQTDTQYF. The V and J genes are TRBV5-1 and TRBJ2-3; TRBD1 agrees at 7 bases. The CDR3 is made up of 16 amino acids. J lost 3 bases, V lost 1 base, and 8 bases had no gene match. Germline V lookup: CDR1 SGHRS, CDR2 YFSETQ.

The chain links TRBV15 to TRBJ1-5, with D unresolved. This CDR3 is 12 amino acids long. Between the trimmed V and J ends, which lost 5 bases and 8 bases, there was a span of 10 bases. From germline, CDR1 is LNHNV and CDR2 YYDKDF (reference sequence). The CDR3 reads CATSRAVEPQHF. Written as DNA, the CDR3 is TGTGCCACCAGCCGAGCCGTTGAGCCCCAGCATTTT.

CDR3 bases: TGTGCCAGTCAGACCGGGGCAACTAATGAAAAACTGTTTTTT. It yields the protein CASQTGATNEKLFF. The chain combines TRBV19 with TRBJ1-4; no clear D gene. The CDR3 totals 14 residues. Trimming pared 8 bases from V and 0 bases from J, leaving 10 bases between. Per the germline V gene, CDR1 is LNHDA and CDR2 is SQIVND (reference sequence).

In its sample, this clone was seen a few times. The V gene is TRBV28, the J gene TRBJ1-6; tentative D call: TRBD1 (5 bases). CDR1 MDHEN and CDR2 SYDVKM come from the germline V gene. This CDR3 contains 14 residues. V gave up 5 bases and J gave up 4 bases, with 9 bases separating them. CDR3 sequence reads: CASSIGTYNSPLHF. CDR3 DNA: TGTGCCAGCAGTATCGGGACTTATAATTCACCCCTCCACTTT. Looking up the rest from reference TRBV28 and TRBJ1-6 gives the full variable domain: DVKVTQSSRYLVKRTGEKVFLECVQDMDHENMFWYRQDPGLGLRLIYFSYDVKMKEKGDIPEGYSVSREKKERFSLILESASTNQTSMYLCASSIGTYNSPLHFGNGTRLTVT.